A single sample is the source of the 12 T cell receptor beta chains below, sequenced in a study of CD8 T cells in Susac syndrome. Reverse transcription of about 0.5 to 1 ug RNA was carried out with random hexamers. TCRdb re-called the immunoSEQ multiplex PCR reads through MiXCR, storing one row per CDR3 protein. This table holds about 300,000 distinct CDR3 sequences, around 84% found once. The specimen sequenced was CD8+ T cells from PBMCs. These receptors were collected from a human donor with multiple sclerosis.

The rearrangement uses TRBV29-1 and TRBJ2-1; 13 nucleotides line up with TRBD2. In germline, CDR1 is SQVTM, CDR2 ANQGSEA. The ends lost 0 bases at V and 0 bases at J; junction bases unmatched: 8. The CDR3 extends over 19 amino acids. The CDR3 here is CSVEDFGTSGTPSYNEQFF. CDR3 DNA sequence: TGCAGCGTTGAAGATTTCGGGACTAGCGGGACCCCCTCCTACAATGAGCAGTTCTTC.

The rearrangement links TRBV7-9 to TRBJ1-1; possible D gene TRBD1, 5 bases. This CDR3 is 15 amino acids long. Germline V gene sequence: CDR1 SEHNR, CDR2 FQNEAQ (reference sequence). V gave up 4 bases and J gave up 0 bases, with 12 bases separating them. The CDR3 DNA follows: TGTGCCAGCAGCTCCGCGGGGGGTATGAACACTGAAGCTTTCTTT. Translation gives CASSSAGGMNTEAFF.

The chain is built from TRBV20-1 and TRBJ2-1; D unclear. The germline CDR1 and CDR2 sequences are DFQATT and SNEGSKA (reference sequence). Between the trimmed V and J ends, which lost 0 bases and 6 bases, there was a span of 15 bases. The CDR3 contains 15 residues. In DNA, the CDR3 is TGCAGTGCTAGAGATTACCGGTTTCTAGGCAATGAGCAGTTCTTC. Amino acids: CSARDYRFLGNEQFF.

This chain uses TRBV27 with TRBJ2-2; D not resolved. In germline, CDR1 is MNHEY, CDR2 SMNVEV (reference sequence). V lost 8 bases and J lost 7, with 8 bases in between. The length of the CDR3 is 11 residues. The CDR3 reads CASGWGGELFF. The CDR3 bases are TGTGCCAGCGGATGGGGCGGGGAGCTGTTTTTT.

This chain uses TRBV20-1 with TRBJ2-1, with 10 bases lining up with TRBD1. The germline V gene encodes CDR1 DFQATT and CDR2 SNEGSKA (reference sequence). Unmatched junction bases numbered 9, after V lost 6 bases and J lost 7 bases. This CDR3 has 14 amino acids. CDR3 DNA sequence: TGCAGTGCGTTCGGGACAGGGGAGTTAAATGAGCAGTTCTTC. Translated: CSAFGTGELNEQFF.

The rearrangement joins TRBV7-9 to TRBJ2-3, with D perhaps TRBD2 (5 bases). Trimming removed 1 base at V and 5 bases at J, with 7 bases between. Germline loops: CDR1 SEHNR, CDR2 FQNEAQ (reference sequence). This CDR3 comprises 13 residues. The CDR3 DNA follows: TGTGCCAGCAGCTTAGTCGAGGGAGATACGCAGTATTTT. Residues: CASSLVEGDTQYF.

The rearrangement uses TRBV12-3 or TRBV12-4 and TRBJ1-3; no reliable D call. This CDR3 contains 13 residues. V was pared by 11 bases and J by 0 bases, with 11 bases between. Here the CDR3 reads CAGRRNSGNTIYF. The CDR3 DNA reads as TGTGCCGGCCGACGGAACTCTGGAAACACCATATATTTT.

The V and J genes are TRBV27 and TRBJ2-6; D not certain. CDR1 is MNHEY, CDR2 SMNVEV, per germline (reference sequence). The CDR3 runs 16 residues. V lost 6 bases, J lost 2 bases, and 14 bases lay in between. The CDR3 sequence: CASSPLTGTGANVLTF. For the CDR3, the DNA is TGTGCCAGCAGCCCACTGACGGGCACTGGGGCCAACGTCCTGACTTTC.

This chain joins TRBV20-1 and TRBJ2-5, with TRBD2 identical over 7 bases. Germline CDR1 is DFQATT and CDR2 is SNEGSKA (reference sequence). The V gene end was trimmed by 0 bases and the J gene end by 5 bases; junction bases not matched to a gene: 12. This CDR3 contains 16 residues. The CDR3 loop reads CSARDHPGRGGETQYF. The CDR3, as DNA: TGCAGTGCTAGAGACCACCCGGGGAGGGGAGGCGAGACCCAGTACTTC.

J is TRBJ2-2 and V is TRBV5-1, with D possibly matching TRBD1 (6 bases). The CDR3 loop spans 15 amino acids. Germline CDR1 is SGHRS and CDR2 is YFSETQ. The V and J ends lost 2 bases and 6 bases respectively, with 14 bases between them. The CDR3 bases are TGCGCCAGCAGCTTTAACAGGGAAGGGTCCGGGGAGCTGTTTTTT. It is translated as CASSFNREGSGELFF. Full variable domain (missing parts from reference TRBV5-1 and TRBJ2-2): KAGVTQTPRYLIKTRGQQVTLSCSPISGHRSVSWYQQTPGQGLQFLFEYFSETQRNKGNFPGRFSGRQFSNSRSEMNVSTLELGDSALYLCASSFNREGSGELFFGEGSRLTVL.

This clonotype has only a few counts. The chain links TRBV9 to TRBJ2-2; the D gene is possibly TRBD2 (6 bases). This CDR3 contains 12 residues. Germline assignment: CDR1 SGDLS and CDR2 YYNGEE. Trimming removed 2 bases at V and 7 bases at J, with 6 bases between. CDR3 protein: CASSVGGGELFF. Written as DNA, the CDR3 is TGTGCCAGCAGCGTGGGGGGCGGGGAGCTGTTTTTT. Full variable domain (missing parts from reference TRBV9 and TRBJ2-2): DSGVTQTPKHLITATGQRVTLRCSPRSGDLSVYWYQQSLDQGLQFLIQYYNGEERAKGNILERFSAQQFPDLHSELNLSSLELGDSALYFCASSVGGGELFFGEGSRLTVL.

A word on this clonotype: The junction departs from germline at one end; a sequencing error may be responsible. The chain carries TRBV6-5 and TRBJ2-2; 10 positions agree with TRBD1. Germline CDR1 is MNHEY and CDR2 is SVGAGI. There are 18 residues in the CDR3. For the CDR3, the DNA is TGTGCCAGCAATTACTCGAGAGACAGGGGGCTGAGGACCGGGGAGCTGTTTTTT. Translated: CASNYSRDRGLRTGELFF.